This TCR beta chain comes out of a study of cytomegalovirus exposure and HLA in healthy donors. Study-level points and caveats: A later analysis linked a missense DCLRE1C variant to TCR beta V- and J-gene trimming. Upon later analysis, HLA-associated TCR beta chains proved more clonally expanded than other, equally common chains. Association of 16,951 TCR beta sequences with HLA alleles was found at 0.05 false discovery rate in a later analysis.

This PCR relied on a set of 60 Vbeta primers and 13 Jbeta primers. Data came from immunoSEQ multiplex PCR; TCRdb stores just in-frame clones and leaves some out. The sample contains 95,000 to 150,000 clones, 76% of which appear only once. Comment on this clone: Its antigen is as yet unknown.

CDR1 is MNHEY and CDR2 is SVGAGI in the germline V gene. V dropped 6 bases and J dropped 6; count of bases not matched to a gene: 7. The CDR3 contains 14 residues. What was sequenced was PBMCs. The V call is TRBV6-5, the J call TRBJ1-4, with 7 bases lining up with TRBD1. This receptor was obtained from a man aged 45 to 65 in good health and CMV-seronegative. The CDR3 here is CASSLGQRYEKLFF. The CDR3 bases are TGTGCCAGCAGCTTGGGACAGAGATATGAAAAACTGTTTTTT.